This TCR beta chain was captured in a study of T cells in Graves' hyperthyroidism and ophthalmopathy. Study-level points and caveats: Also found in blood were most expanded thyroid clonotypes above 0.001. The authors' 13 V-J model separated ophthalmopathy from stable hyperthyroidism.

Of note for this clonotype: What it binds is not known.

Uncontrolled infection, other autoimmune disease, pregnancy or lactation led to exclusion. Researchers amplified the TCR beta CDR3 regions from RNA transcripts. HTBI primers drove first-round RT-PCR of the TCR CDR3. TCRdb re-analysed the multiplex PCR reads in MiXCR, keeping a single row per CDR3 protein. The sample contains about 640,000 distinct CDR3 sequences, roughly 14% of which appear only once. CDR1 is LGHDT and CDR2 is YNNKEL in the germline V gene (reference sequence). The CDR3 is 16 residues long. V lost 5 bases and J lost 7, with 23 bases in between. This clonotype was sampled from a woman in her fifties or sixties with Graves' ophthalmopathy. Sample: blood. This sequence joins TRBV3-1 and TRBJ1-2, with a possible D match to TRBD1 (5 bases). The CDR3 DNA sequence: TGTGCCAGCAGCATCAACCGGGACGGGCCTATGACTGGCTACACCTTC. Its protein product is CASSINRDGPMTGYTF. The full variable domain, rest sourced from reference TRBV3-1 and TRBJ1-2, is DTAVSQTPKYLVTQMGNDKSIKCEQNLGHDTMYWYKQDSKKFLKIMFSYNNKELIINETVPNRFSPKSPDKAHLNLHINSLELGDSAVYFCASSINRDGPMTGYTFGSGTRLTVV.